This TCR beta chain derives from a study of T cells in Graves' hyperthyroidism and ophthalmopathy (dated 2019 in TCRdb). A note on the overall study: Peripheral blood was collected at initial diagnosis, before any treatment. The 85 to 100 discovery patients were randomly split 7:3 into training and test sets. In addition, the study compared T-cell repertoires in thyroid tissue and in blood from about 6 Graves' hyperthyroidism patients. To identify distinguishing TCR V-J signatures, a discovery cohort of roughly 100 patients was used, comprising under 45 with Graves' ophthalmopathy and under 60 with stable Graves' hyperthyroidism. According to the paper, TCR Vbeta CDR3 sequencing was carried out on 120 to 150 peripheral blood samples, which came from over 40 ophthalmopathy, 75 to 80 hyperthyroidism and roughly 17 progressor patients. Prospective prediction of ophthalmopathy was tested in an independent validation cohort consisting of fewer than 20 hyperthyroidism patients and more than 15 patients who later progressed to ophthalmopathy. After blood sampling, hyperthyroidism patients were treated with methimazole at a starting dose of 30 mg daily, and ophthalmopathy patients were treated with high-dose intravenous methylprednisolone. The paper's findings and limits, for the study overall: Sample size was not statistically predetermined, and investigators were not blinded to group allocation. Ophthalmopathy was separated from stable hyperthyroidism by a 13 V-J signature model, with about 86% sensitivity and about 81% specificity obtained in cross-validation and 80%/75% obtained in testing. During validation, the model predicted progression to ophthalmopathy a median of roughly six months ahead of onset, with 60% to 71% sensitivity and around 72% specificity. Most expanded thyroid clonotypes (frequency above 0.001) were also detected in blood, a finding suggesting that blood repertoires may reflect thyroid immune responses.

This clonotype was found a few times. The target of this receptor is not known. Per-base qualities were not stored, and no clone one base away is much larger. Ophthalmopathy patients had moderately to severely active disease, with a Clinical Activity Score of 3 or more, a NOSPECS grade of 4 or more, and a disease duration of less than 3 months. The study excluded patients with uncontrolled infections, other autoimmune diseases, pregnancy or lactation. Diagnoses were based on clinical symptoms, serum thyroxine and TRAb, thyroid ultrasound and orbital computed tomography. PBMCs were isolated from about 9.1 ml of fresh peripheral blood by Ficoll-Paque density gradient centrifugation. Total RNA was extracted using Trizol reagent, and RNA quality was assessed on an Agilent 2100 Bioanalyzer. The germline V gene (reference sequence) yields LGHDT for CDR1 and YNNKEL for CDR2. Inclusive of the bounding cysteine and phenylalanine, the CDR3 is 16 residues long. The read is trimmed to its CDR3 DNA, 48 bases read in frame from base 1. Cut back by 1 base and 3 bases, the V and J ends lie 12 bases apart.

Amplification of TCR beta CDR3 regions was carried out from RNA transcripts. A first-round RT-PCR of the TCR CDR3 used the HTBI primer set with the Qiagen OneStep RT-PCR kit. A second multiplex PCR round built the libraries, followed by size selection and purification. Libraries were sequenced paired-end with 100 bp reads on an Illumina HiSeq2000. For the original study's pipeline: Raw data were processed with SOAPnuke, discarding reads with adapters, uncalled bases, mean Phred below 15, or no exact constant-primer or identifier match. COPE v1.2.5 was used to merge high-quality paired reads, and clonotypes were defined as unique nucleotide sequences. Clonotypes were aligned to IMGT TRBV, TRBD and TRBJ reference segments using MiTCR v1.1. Only V-J combinations with frequency above 0.0001, covering 99% to 99.2% of repertoires, were analysed. A TCS score was defined as the ratio of F50 (clonal expansion) to E x V (chaos), with BLOSUM62-based TCRdist applied between CDR3 peptides within each V-J. Welch's t-statistics and random forest reduced 500 to 550 V-J features to 10 to 15, which were used in a naive Bayes classifier (R e1071). Starting from the raw public reads, TCRdb applied fastp trimming at Q25, assembled clones with MiXCR and retained in-frame beta chains. Every distinct CDR3 protein forms one entry, paired with its most common genes and DNA. The V and J calls shown here were made by TCRdb, not taken from the authors' results. This sample comprises about 520,000 distinct CDR3 sequences, roughly a quarter of them detected only once. Of the sample, approximately 11% falls within the top ten clones.

The receptor's source is a woman younger than 45 with Graves' ophthalmopathy. The sequenced material came from blood. The receptor chain draws on TRBV3-1 and TRBJ2-2; possibly the D gene is TRBD2, per 5 matching bases. The CDR3 protein: CASSQGTGIHTGELFF. The DNA sequence follows: TGTGCCAGCAGCCAAGGAACCGGGATACACACCGGGGAGCTGTTTTTT.